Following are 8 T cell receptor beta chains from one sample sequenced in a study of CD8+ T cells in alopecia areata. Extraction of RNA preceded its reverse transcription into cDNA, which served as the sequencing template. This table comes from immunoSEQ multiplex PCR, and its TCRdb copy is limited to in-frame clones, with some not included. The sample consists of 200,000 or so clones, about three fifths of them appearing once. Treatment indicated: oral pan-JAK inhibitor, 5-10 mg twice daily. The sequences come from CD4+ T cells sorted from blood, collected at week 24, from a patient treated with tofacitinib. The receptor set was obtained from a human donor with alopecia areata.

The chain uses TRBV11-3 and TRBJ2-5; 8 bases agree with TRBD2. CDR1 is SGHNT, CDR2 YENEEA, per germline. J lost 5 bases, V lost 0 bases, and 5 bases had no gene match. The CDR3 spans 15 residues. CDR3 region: CASSLDGREGETQYF. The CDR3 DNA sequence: TGTGCCAGCAGCTTAGATGGCCGGGAGGGGGAGACCCAGTACTTC.

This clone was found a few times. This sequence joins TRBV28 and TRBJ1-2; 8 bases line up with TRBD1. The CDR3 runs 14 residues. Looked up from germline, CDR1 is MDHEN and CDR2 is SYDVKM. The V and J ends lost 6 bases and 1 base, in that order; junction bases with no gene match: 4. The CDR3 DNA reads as TGTGCCAGCAGCCAGGGGGCTGGTAACTATGGCTACACCTTC. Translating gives CASSQGAGNYGYTF.

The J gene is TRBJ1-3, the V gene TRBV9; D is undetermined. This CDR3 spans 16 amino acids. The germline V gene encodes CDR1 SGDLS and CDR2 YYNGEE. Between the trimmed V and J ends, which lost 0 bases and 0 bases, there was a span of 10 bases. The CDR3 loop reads CASSVATESSGNTIYF. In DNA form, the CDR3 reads TGTGCCAGCAGCGTAGCGACGGAGAGCTCTGGAAACACCATATATTTT.

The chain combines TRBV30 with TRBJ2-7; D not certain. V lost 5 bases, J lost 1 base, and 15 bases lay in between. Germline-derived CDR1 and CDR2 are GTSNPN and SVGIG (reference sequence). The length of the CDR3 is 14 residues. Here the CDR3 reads CAWVQGIGSYEQYF. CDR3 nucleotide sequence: TGTGCCTGGGTCCAAGGAATTGGTTCCTACGAGCAGTACTTC.

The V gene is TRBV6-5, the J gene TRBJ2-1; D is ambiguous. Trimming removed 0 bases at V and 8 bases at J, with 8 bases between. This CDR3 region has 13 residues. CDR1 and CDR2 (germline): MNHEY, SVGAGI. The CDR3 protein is CASSYSNADEQFF. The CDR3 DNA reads TGTGCCAGCAGTTACTCGAACGCGGATGAGCAGTTCTTC.

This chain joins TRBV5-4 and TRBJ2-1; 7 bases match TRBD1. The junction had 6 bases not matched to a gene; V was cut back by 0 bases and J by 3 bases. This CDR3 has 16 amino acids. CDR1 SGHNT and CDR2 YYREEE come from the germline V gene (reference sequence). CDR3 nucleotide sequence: TGTGCCAGCAGCTTGGTACGTGACAGGGACTACAATGAGCAGTTCTTC. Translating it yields CASSLVRDRDYNEQFF.

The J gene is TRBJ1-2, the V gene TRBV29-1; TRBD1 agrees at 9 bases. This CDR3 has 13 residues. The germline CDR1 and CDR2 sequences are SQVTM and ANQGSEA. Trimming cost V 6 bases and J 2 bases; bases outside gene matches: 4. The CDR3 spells CSVRQGGNYGYTF. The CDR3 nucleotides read TGCAGCGTGCGACAGGGGGGAAACTATGGCTACACCTTC.

This CDR3 is CASSQERLFNSPLHF. The CDR3 DNA reads as TGTGCCAGCAGCCAAGAAAGACTTTTCAATTCACCCCTCCACTTT. J is TRBJ1-6 and V is TRBV4-2; no clear D gene. V dropped 0 bases and J dropped 7 bases, with 10 bases sitting between them. The CDR3 contains 15 residues. The germline CDR1 and CDR2 sequences are LGHNA and YNFKEQ.